This TCR beta chain was captured by sequencing in a study of Graves' ophthalmopathy and Graves' hyperthyroidism. Study observations and caveats: Progression of ophthalmopathy was predicted by the model with 60% to 71% sensitivity and about 72% specificity.

Ophthalmopathy-affected donors exhibited moderate-to-severe activity, CAS ≥3, NOSPECS ≥4, and duration under 3 months. PBMCs were isolated by Ficoll-Paque density gradient centrifugation, using approximately 10 ml of fresh peripheral blood as the starting material. Scientists amplified the TCR beta CDR3 regions from RNA transcripts. RT-PCR was first run with HTBI primers, then multiplex PCR in a second round. TCRdb re-derived calls from the multiplex PCR reads in MiXCR, one entry per CDR3 protein. The profile shows 220,000 or so distinct CDR3 sequences, roughly 21% of them singletons. This clonotype was detected many times. Antigen: not known. Germline lookup yields CDR1 DFQATT and CDR2 SNEGSKA (reference sequence). V was clipped by 4 bases and J by 5 bases; unmatched bases: 6. The CDR3 has 14 amino acids.

The receptor's source is a woman between 50 and 59 years old with Graves' ophthalmopathy. This chain uses TRBV20-1 with TRBJ2-5; 11 bases fit TRBD2. Material: peripheral blood. CDR3: CSAKLAGVGETQYF. The CDR3 nucleotides read TGCAGTGCTAAACTAGCGGGAGTGGGGGAGACCCAGTACTTC.